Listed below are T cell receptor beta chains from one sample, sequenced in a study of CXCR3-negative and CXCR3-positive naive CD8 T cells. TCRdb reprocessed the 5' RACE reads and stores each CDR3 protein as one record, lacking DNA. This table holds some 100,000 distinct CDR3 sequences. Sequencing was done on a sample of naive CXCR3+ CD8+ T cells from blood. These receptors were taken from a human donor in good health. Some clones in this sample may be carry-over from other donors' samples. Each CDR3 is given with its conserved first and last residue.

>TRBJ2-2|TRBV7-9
CASSYLVTGELFF
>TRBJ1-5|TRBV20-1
CSARDQGSSQPQHF
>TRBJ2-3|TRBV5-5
CASSLPTSTDTQYF
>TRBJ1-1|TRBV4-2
CASSPTPGGTEAFF
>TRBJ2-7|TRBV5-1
CASSFRTGPSYEQYF
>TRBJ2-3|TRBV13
CASNPGGENTDTQYF
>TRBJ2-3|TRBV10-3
CATWTPGTDTQYF
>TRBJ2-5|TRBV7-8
CASSLGLRVQETQYF
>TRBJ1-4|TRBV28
CASTNSEPNEKLFF
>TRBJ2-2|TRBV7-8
CASSFSGRSNTGELFF
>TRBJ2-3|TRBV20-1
CSAREYSGSTDTQYF
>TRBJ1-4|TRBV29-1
CSVEDWGDSSQKNEKLFF
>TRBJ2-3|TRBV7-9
CASSLVPGMTDTQYF
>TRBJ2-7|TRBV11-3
CASSLATLAAYEQYF
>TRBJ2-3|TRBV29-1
CSVVVAAGSHTDTQYF
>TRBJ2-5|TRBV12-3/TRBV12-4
CASSYPGVETQYF
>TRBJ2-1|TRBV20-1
CSAHLAQAGGGLPEQFF
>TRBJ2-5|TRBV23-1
CASSQGDRETQYF
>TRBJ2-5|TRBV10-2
CASSEGGGETQYF
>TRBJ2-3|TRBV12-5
CASDLVLYGLAGSADTQYF
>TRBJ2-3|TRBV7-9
CASSLVTNLQEWGDTQYF
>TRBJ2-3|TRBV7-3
CASSLIAGTTDTQYF
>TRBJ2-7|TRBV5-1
CASSSVPDSFYEQYF
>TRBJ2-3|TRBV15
CATSRDLAGGLINAQYF
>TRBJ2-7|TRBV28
CASTLSGRSPIYEQYF
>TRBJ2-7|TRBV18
CASSPRDRSSYEQYF
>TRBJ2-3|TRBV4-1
CASSPLGASGDTDTQYF
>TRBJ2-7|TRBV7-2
CASSFPGTDYEQYF
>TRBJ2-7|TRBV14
CASSQTRGLAYEQYF
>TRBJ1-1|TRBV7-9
CASSLAGAYAFF
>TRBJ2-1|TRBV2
CASRGGTSVHNEQFF
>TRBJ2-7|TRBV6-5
CASSPDTPVGSHEQYF
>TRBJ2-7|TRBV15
CATSRDLGQGNEQYF
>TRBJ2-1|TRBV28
CASSAIAGGYNEQFF
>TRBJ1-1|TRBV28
CASSFRGGNTEAFF
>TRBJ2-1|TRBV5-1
CASSPDSSSYNEQFF